This T cell receptor beta chain was recorded in a study of tissue T cells after allogeneic stem cell transplantation. Survey-depth TCRbeta CDR3 sequencing reported V/J genes and productive frequencies. Only in-frame clones appear in the TCRdb table, and some are missing; sequencing was by immunoSEQ multiplex PCR. Among about 11,000 clones listed, more than 30% were seen once. Points from the study as a whole: Few T cell clones were shared across patients, but motif clusters showed tissue-specific shared signatures.

Germline-derived CDR1 and CDR2 are NNHNN and SYGAGS (reference sequence). The CDR3 length is 13 residues. V lost 0 bases to trimming and J lost 5 bases, with 3 bases between them. To note about this clone: Its antigen is still unknown. Here the gene names and germline are mouse. Coverage ceases 1 residue before the CDR3 finishes, and the germline J gene fills in the end.

Documented time point: mouse harvest day 7 after allogeneic transplant. Tail vein injection delivered 10^7 T-cell-depleted bone marrow cells and 10^6 splenic CD5+ T cells. This TCR derives from a female BALB/c mouse given C57BL/6 T cells with graft-versus-host disease after an allogeneic hematopoietic cell transplant. What was sequenced was skin. This chain links TRBV13-2 with TRBJ1-6; D uncertain. TRBJ1-6 is assigned to the ORF class and has an uncertain function. CDR3 bases read: TGTGCCAGCGGTGATGCGGATAATTCGCCCCTCTAC. It codes for CASGDADNSPLY. The whole CDR3 sequence reads CASGDADNSPLYF.